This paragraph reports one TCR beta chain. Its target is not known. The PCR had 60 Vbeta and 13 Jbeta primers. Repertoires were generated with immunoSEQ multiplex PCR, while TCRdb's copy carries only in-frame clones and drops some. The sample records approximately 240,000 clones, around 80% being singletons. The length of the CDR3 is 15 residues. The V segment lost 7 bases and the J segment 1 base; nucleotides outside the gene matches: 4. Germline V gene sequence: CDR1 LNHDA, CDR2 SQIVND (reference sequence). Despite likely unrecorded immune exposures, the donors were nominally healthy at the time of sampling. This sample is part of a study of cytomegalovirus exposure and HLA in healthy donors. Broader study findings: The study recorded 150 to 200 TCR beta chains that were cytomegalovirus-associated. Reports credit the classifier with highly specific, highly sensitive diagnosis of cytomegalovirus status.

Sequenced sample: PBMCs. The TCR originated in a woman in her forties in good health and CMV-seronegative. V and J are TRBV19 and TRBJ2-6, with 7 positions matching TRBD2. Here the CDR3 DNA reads TGTGCCAGTATCTCCGGGAGGTCTGGGGCCAACGTCCTGACTTTC. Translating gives CASISGRSGANVLTF.